This record looks at one T cell receptor (beta chain) sequence and its context. Its antigen is currently not known. This sample is part of a study of cytomegalovirus exposure and HLA in healthy donors (dated by TCRdb to the late 2010s). In terms of the full investigation: An earlier analysis of approximately 590 of the donors reported 250 to 300 Gb of sequence data and 100 million to 130 million unique TCR beta sequences from 150 million to 200 million T cells. To predict cytomegalovirus infection status, the study brought together high-throughput TCR immunosequencing, statistical association of individual TCRs with disease status, and machine learning. A later analysis re-analyzed previously published TCR beta repertoires from 600 to 850 donors and added high-resolution HLA genotyping to study TCR occurrence patterns. All discovery cohort repertoires had been generated using a single sequencing platform. On average, roughly 250,000 unique TCR beta nucleotide sequences were sequenced per donor among a few hundred genotyped donors of the cohort, with roughly 18% of those sequences being non-productive. The T cell repertoires of under 750 subjects were profiled by immunosequencing and related to cytomegalovirus serostatus. Typing coverage differed by locus: A, B, C, DRB1 and DQB1 were typed in about 629-630 donors, DQA1 in around 500, DPA1 in around 580, and DPB1 in roughly 450. Rather than drawing on any new phenotypic data, the later analysis identified candidate immune exposures from TCR beta sequences and the way those sequences occurred across donors. A later genetic analysis used genome-wide SNP genotypes for about three fifths of the 666 donors, treating that subset as a discovery cohort. An earlier analysis of roughly 600 of the donors used high-throughput TCR beta sequencing to judge whether each TCR beta V gene segment behaved as functional or pseudogenic. Of the 300 to 450 genotyped donors, 75% to 85% were placed in the genetic ancestry cluster associated with self-reported Caucasian donors. HLA typing covered class I and class II loci at four-digit resolution. The aim of the study was to test whether cataloging public T cell receptors could identify signatures of past pathogen exposure. Because of strong linkage in the cohort, five DR-DQ haplotypes were treated as single units for association and clustering. Donor age, sex, ethnicity and CMV serostatus were collected together with the repertoire data. An early release covering just under 650 HLA-typed donors comprised roughly 300 gigabases of sequencing data and 85 million or so unique TCR sequences. Along with the 666-subject first cohort, a separate validation cohort of about 110 different subjects was used.

The cohort was made up of approximately 670 healthy bone marrow donors. Cohort members were all nominally healthy when sampled, although unrecorded immune exposures were likely present. The donor was CMV seronegative and was included in the group of a few hundred seronegative cohort members. A peripheral blood sample was provided by each donor, and peripheral blood mononuclear cells were used for TCR beta sequencing. The Qiagen DNeasy Blood Extraction Kit was used to extract genomic DNA from the blood cell samples. CDR3 length: 15 amino acids, cysteine to phenylalanine. Just CDR3 DNA is preserved here, 45 bases in frame from base 1. V and J are truncated by 2 bases and 5 bases respectively, leaving an intervening sequence of 16 bases. From the germline V gene, CDR1 is MDHEN and CDR2 is SYDVKM. What the work shows at the level of the full study, not this receptor alone: A later genetic analysis reported fewer N-insertions in productive TCRs among donors in an Asian-associated ancestry cluster than the roughly 700-donor mean. Linkage disequilibrium might explain the correlated functional status among segregating V segments, but an unknown experimental factor could not be excluded. Because HLA typing was unavailable for some donors at each locus, only the typed subset was used in association tests. At a false discovery rate of 0.05, a later analysis linked 16,951 TCR beta sequences to specific HLA alleles. A later analysis reported that several top co-occurrence clusters appeared linked to parvovirus B19, influenza, CMV and Epstein-Barr virus. Roughly uniform sequencing depth across donors was assumed in presence/absence analyses, although this assumption may not hold. When HLA alleles, especially DR and DQ, strongly co-occurred, TCR associations were difficult to assign to individual alleles. According to the authors, the approach could potentially be generalized to other disease states and immunological phenotypes. In a later analysis, HLA-associated TCR beta chains showed more clonal expansion and lower generation probabilities than non-associated chains that were equally common. The cohort was sequenced for TCR beta chains only, and without alpha or paired-chain data the features that could be detected were limited. Over 15 rarely observed V segments, including chromosome 9 orphons, were excluded from the earlier analysis of approximately 600 of the donors because counts were too low. The study gave a list of roughly 150 TCR beta chains associated with cytomegalovirus. V-gene and J-gene trimming of TCR beta chains was associated with a missense DCLRE1C variant in a later genetic analysis, and the association was replicated in an independent cohort. The classifier was reported to diagnose cytomegalovirus status with high specificity and sensitivity in both the original cohort and the validation cohort. In vitro tests confirmed that a few of the cytomegalovirus-associated TCR beta chains recognize cytomegalovirus antigens. A further reported finding was that TCR beta sequences accurately predicted the HLA-A and HLA-B alleles for most subjects in the first cohort. In a later analysis, TCR association rates were found to vary across HLA loci, with the most associated TCRs seen for DRB1 alleles and the fewest for HLA-C alleles. Across donors, most TCR sequences were observed very rarely, whereas some public TCRs were present in many individuals. Most CMV-associated TCR beta chains appeared to be HLA-restricted in a later analysis, and the HLA associations seemed to be driven largely by CMV exposure. Some IMGT-functional V segments, including TRBV6-2 and TRBV6-3, could not be told apart with the 87-base-pair reads, so those segments were excluded. An earlier analysis of roughly 570 of the donors showed that most TCR beta V segments appeared in productive rearrangements either about 87% or about 30% of the time, which broadly matched IMGT annotations. The only immune exposure information available for the cohort was CMV serostatus. A group of highly shared sequence variants was considered likely to be a technical artifact of the sequencing pipeline.

The protocol used for the library was the immunoSEQ multiplex PCR assay. For the multiplex PCR, a mixture combining 60 forward primers for TCR Vbeta segments and 13 reverse primers for TCR Jbeta segments was used. Amplification of the CDR3 region of rearranged TCR beta genes was performed with a multiplex PCR assay on genomic DNA. The Illumina HiSeq System was used to sequence the amplified TCR beta libraries as 87-base-pair reads. In the paper's pipeline: Across the 500 to 750 repertoires, a later analysis counted tens of millions of unique TCR beta chains, 9.5 million to 13 million of which were shared by at least two donors. To remove PCR and sequencing errors, raw reads were error-corrected and collapsed into unique sequences using a nearest-neighbor algorithm that merged closely related sequences. Alignment of CDR3 sequences to IMGT reference sequences was used to assign V, D and J gene segments. For a sequence to be retained, a match of at least six nucleotides to both a V gene segment and a J gene segment was required. A rearrangement counted as productive if the CDR3 had no stop codons and remained in frame with V and J, and every other rearrangement counted as non-productive. CDR3 was defined according to IMGT convention as the region running from the second conserved V-encoded cysteine to the conserved J-encoded phenylalanine. The earlier analysis of fewer than 750 of the donors excluded sequences that lacked an unambiguous match to a single V gene segment. An earlier analysis of a few hundred of the donors called V segments functional above 56.7% productive rearrangements and segregating when the between-donor standard deviation exceeded 5%. A statistical classification framework was developed to diagnose cytomegalovirus status using the catalog of TCR beta chain sequences. In a later analysis, V and J genes were assigned by comparing TCR nucleotide sequences against IMGT/GENE-DB human TR gene sequences. The TCRdist pipeline was used in a later analysis to assign CDR3 sequences and most-parsimonious VDJ recombination scenarios. In a later analysis, every TCR beta chain was defined by the combination of its CDR3 amino acid sequence and its V-gene family, and reads without a unique V-gene family were dropped. A later analysis removed 592 highly shared, low-generation-probability nucleotide sequences to deal with suspected cross-contamination and a sequencing artifact. In a later analysis, a clonal expansion index was calculated for each public chain from normalized within-repertoire ranks of inferred template counts. In a later analysis, generation probabilities were computed using a VDJ recombination model fitted to out-of-frame rearrangements, and the results were checked against IGoR. In a later analysis, TCR-TCR, TCR-HLA and TCR-CMV co-occurrence was scored with hypergeometric tests, and a repertoire-size bias correction was applied to TCR pairs. False discovery rates were estimated in a later analysis by permuting HLA or CMV assignments 20 times. In a later analysis, co-occurring TCRs were grouped using DBSCAN, and TCRdist sequence similarity was added for clustering within HLA-allele-positive subsets. For co-occurrence clustering, repertoires with fewer than 30,000 or more than 120,000 public chains were excluded, along with five repertoires with anomalous nucleotide sharing. The table comes from immuneACCESS by way of TCRdb, which keeps in-frame sequences with V and J called. Part of the clones is missing from these tables; in studies checked, under half for an unresolved V gene and the rest for unknown reasons. V, J and clone size reflect that table, while D and trimming were determined from the DNA. This sample's table lists approximately 110,000 clones. The top ten clonotypes cover around 2.7% of the sample.

The rearrangement combines TRBV28 with TRBJ2-7; TRBD1 is perhaps the D gene, given 5 matching bases. Source material: PBMCs. The clonotype was recovered from a man aged 25-40 years in good health and CMV-seronegative. The sequenced DNA is TGTGCCAGCAGTTTAGCGTCAACAGGTAGGAACGAGCAGTACTTC. Its translation reads: CASSLASTGRNEQYF.